This T cell receptor beta chain was sequenced during a study of control samples from healthy donors and cancer patients. Measured with immunoSEQ multiplex PCR; TCRdb has only the in-frame clones, and not every one. The sample includes some 120,000 clones, 85% to 95% of them seen just once. Trimming cost V 3 bases and J 8 bases; bases outside gene matches: 2. The CDR3 consists of 13 residues. V gene TRBV12-3 or TRBV12-4 combines with J gene TRBJ2-1, with 9 bases fitting TRBD1. Source material: blood. The sequence derives from a man aged 30-40 years in good health. The CDR3 DNA follows: TGTGCCAGCAGTTTGGACAGGGGCTATGAGCAGTTCTTC. Translated: CASSLDRGYEQFF.